This note documents a single TCR beta chain sequence. Other nucleotide sequences from this sample produce the same CDR3. The data belong to a study of T cell responses to AZD1222 COVID-19 vaccine. Sequencing was performed with immunoSEQ multiplex PCR; in TCRdb, only in-frame clones are kept and a portion is missing. In the table there are approximately 160,000 clones, approximately 88% of which are singletons. This clonotype originated in an adult in good health. The sample in question was peripheral blood, obtained on day 0 of MenACWY control vaccination.

Written as DNA, the CDR3 is TGCGCCAGCAGCCAGGACGGATTCTACGAGCAGTACTTC. This encodes CASSQDGFYEQYF. The V and J genes are TRBV4-1 and TRBJ2-7; no definite D call. Germline assignment: CDR1 MGHRA and CDR2 YSYEKL. The CDR3 sequence is 13 residues long. V was pared by 3 bases and J by 3 bases, with 9 bases between.